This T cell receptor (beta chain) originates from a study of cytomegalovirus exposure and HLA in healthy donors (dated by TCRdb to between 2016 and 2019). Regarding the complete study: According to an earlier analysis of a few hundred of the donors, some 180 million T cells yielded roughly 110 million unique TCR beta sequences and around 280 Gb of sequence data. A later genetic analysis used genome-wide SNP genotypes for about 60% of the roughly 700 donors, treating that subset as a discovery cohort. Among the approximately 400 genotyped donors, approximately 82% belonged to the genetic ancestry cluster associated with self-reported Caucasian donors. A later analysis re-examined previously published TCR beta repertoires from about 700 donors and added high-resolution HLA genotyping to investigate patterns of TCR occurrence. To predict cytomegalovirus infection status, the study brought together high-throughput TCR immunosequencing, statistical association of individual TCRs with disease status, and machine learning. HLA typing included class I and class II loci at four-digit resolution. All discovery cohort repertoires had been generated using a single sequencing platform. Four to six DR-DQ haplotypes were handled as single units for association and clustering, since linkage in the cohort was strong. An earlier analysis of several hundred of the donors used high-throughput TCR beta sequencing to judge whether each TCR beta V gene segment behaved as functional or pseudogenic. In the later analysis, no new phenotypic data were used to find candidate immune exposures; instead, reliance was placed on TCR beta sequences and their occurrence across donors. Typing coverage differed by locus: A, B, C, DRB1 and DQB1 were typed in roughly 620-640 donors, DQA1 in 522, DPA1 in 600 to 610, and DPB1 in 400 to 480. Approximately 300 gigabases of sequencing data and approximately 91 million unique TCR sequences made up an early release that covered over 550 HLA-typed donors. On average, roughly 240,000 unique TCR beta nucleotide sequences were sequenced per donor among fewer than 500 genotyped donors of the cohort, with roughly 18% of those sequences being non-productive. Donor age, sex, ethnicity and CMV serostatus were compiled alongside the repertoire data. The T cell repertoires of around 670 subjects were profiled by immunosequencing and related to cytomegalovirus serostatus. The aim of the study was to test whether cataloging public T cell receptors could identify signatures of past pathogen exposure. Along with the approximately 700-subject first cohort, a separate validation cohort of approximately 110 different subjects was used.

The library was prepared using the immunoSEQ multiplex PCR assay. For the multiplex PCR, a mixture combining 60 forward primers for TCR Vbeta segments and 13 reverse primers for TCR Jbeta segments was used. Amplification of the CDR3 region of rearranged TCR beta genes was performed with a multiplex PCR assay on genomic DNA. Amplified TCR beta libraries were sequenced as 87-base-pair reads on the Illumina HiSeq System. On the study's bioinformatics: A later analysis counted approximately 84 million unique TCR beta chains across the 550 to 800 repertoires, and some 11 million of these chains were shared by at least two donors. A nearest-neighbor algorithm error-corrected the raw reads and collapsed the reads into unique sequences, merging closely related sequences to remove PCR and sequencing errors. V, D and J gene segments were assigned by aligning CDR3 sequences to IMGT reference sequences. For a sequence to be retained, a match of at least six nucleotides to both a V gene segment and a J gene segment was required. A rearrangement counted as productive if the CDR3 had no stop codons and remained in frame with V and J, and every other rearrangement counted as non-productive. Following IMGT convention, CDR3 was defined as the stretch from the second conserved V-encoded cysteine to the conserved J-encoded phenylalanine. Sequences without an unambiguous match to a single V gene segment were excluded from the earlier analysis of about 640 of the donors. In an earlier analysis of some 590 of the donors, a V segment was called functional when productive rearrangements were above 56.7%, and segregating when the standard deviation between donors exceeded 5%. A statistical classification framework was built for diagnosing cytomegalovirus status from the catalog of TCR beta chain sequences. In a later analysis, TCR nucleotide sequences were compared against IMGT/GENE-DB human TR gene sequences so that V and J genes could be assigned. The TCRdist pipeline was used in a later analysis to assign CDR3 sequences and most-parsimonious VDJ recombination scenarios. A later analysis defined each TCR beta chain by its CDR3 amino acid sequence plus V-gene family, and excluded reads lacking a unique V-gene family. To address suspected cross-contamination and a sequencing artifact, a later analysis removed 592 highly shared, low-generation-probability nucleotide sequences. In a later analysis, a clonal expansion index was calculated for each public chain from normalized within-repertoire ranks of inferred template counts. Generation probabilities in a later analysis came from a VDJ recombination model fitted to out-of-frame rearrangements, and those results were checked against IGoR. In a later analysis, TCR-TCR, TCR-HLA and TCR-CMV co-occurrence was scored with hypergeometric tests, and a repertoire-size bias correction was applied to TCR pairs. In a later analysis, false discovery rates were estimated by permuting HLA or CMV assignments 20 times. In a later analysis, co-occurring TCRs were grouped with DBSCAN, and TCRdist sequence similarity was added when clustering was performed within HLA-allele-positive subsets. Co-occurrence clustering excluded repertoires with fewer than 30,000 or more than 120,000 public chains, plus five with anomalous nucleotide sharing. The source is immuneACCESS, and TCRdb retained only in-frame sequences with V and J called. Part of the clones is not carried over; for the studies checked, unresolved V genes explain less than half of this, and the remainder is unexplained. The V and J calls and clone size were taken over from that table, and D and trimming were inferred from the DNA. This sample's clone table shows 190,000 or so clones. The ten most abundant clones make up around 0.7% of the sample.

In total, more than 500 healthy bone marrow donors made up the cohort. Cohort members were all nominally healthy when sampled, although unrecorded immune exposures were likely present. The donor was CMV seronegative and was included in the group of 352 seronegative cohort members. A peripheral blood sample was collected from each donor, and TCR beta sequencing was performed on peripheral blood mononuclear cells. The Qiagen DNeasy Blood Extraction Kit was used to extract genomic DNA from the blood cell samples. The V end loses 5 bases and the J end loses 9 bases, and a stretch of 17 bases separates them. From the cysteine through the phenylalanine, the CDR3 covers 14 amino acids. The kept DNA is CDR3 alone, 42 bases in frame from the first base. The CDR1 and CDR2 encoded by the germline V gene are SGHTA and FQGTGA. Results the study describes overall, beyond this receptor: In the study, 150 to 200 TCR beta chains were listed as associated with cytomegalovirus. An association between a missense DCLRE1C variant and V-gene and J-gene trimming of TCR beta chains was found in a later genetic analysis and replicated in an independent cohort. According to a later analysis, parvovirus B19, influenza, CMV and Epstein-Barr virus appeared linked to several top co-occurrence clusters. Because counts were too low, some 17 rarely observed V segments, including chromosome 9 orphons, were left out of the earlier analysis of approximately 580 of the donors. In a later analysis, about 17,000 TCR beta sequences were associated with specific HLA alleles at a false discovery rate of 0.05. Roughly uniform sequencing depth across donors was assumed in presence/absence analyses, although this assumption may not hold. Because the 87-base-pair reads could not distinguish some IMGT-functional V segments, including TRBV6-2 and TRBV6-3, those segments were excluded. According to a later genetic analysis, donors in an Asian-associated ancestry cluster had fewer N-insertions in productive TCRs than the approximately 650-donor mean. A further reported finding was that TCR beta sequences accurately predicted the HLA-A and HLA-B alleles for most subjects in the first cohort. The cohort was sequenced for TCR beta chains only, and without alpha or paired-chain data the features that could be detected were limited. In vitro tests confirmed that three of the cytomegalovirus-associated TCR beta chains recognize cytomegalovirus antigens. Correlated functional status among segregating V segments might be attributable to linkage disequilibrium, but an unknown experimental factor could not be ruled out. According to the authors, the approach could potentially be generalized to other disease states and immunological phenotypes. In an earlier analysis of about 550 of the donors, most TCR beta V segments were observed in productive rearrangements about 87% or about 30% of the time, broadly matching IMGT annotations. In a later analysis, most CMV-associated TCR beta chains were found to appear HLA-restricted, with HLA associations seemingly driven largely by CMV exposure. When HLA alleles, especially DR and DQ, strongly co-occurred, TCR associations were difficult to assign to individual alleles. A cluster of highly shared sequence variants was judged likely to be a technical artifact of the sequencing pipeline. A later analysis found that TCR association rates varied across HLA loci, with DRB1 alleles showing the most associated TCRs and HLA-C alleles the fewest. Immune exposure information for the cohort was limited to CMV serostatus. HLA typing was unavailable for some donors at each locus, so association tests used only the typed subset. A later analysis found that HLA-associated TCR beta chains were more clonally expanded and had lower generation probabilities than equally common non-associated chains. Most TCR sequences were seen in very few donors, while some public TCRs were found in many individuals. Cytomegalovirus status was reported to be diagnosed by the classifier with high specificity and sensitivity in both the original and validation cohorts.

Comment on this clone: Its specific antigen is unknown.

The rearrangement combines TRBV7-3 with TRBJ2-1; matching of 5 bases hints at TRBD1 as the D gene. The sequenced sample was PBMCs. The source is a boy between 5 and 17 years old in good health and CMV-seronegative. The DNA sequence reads TGTGCCAGCAGCGAGCCGGGCCAAGGGGCTGAGCAGTTCTTC. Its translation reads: CASSEPGQGAEQFF.